One sample yielded the 13 T cell receptor beta chains listed below, sequenced in a study of CD8+CD57+ T cells in acquired aplastic anemia (dated by TCRdb to the late 2010s). Expansion of CD8+CD57+ cells had been shown by flow cytometry in the patients chosen for sequencing. Reads for this sample came from an Illumina HiSeq 2000. TCR beta VDJ combination and CDR3 sequence profiling used genomic DNA as the template. TCRdb ran its own pipeline on the public reads, namely fastp trimming at Q25 and MiXCR clone calling, and kept in-frame beta chains. Each record represents a unique CDR3 protein, reported with the most common genes and DNA among its rows. Counted in this sample were 260,000 or so distinct CDR3 sequences; around 82% of them appeared once. The ten most abundant clones make up about 41% of the sample. The sequenced sample was sorted CD4+, CD8+, or CD8+CD57+ T cells (not recorded which) from PBMCs. These receptors came from a human donor with aplastic anemia.

V is TRBV7-7 and J is TRBJ2-7; D is perhaps TRBD1 or TRBD2 (6 bases each). Trimming pared 5 bases from V and 1 base from J, leaving 24 bases between. Germline V gene sequence: CDR1 SSHAT, CDR2 FNYEAQ (reference sequence). The CDR3 spans 18 residues. CDR3 nucleotide sequence: TGTGCCAGCAGCGAGAGTCGAGGGGGGACATATCTTTCCTACGAGCAGTACGTC. Protein: CASSESRGGTYLSYEQYV.

This clonotype appeared once. The junction and the germline gene differ at one end; a read error may be behind it. The chain is built from TRBV9 and TRBJ2-3; 10 bases agree with TRBD2. In germline, CDR1 is SGDLS, CDR2 YYNGEE. The CDR3 totals 14 residues. In DNA, the CDR3 is TGTGCCAGCGGAGTAGCGGGGGGCCTTCATACGCTGTATTTT. Its translation: CASGVAGGLHTLYF.

On this clonotype itself: Because the CDR3 is missing its conserved closing phenylalanine or tryptophan, this is likely a read error. It is unclear where the CDR3 begins or ends on the DNA, so no DNA is shown, and the CDR3 is as TCRdb lists it. This chain connects TRBV2 to TRBJ2-1; the DNA was not used to check the table's D call, TRBD1. CDR1 and CDR2 (germline): SNHLY, FYNNEI. The CDR3 extends over 16 residues, inclusive of both ends. CDR3 protein: CASSEEGGGAYEQQFG.

A note on this clonotype: The germline gene is not matched at one end of the junction; a read error may be the cause. The chain is built from TRBV2 and TRBJ2-1, with D possibly called TRBD1 or TRBD2 (6 bases each). Per the germline V gene, CDR1 is SNHLY and CDR2 is FYNNEI. This CDR3 has 16 residues. The CDR3 spells CASRDGGANAQDVQSF. For the CDR3, the DNA is TGTGCCAGCAGGGACGGGGGCGCAAATGCGCAGGATGTTCAGTCATTC.

The genes are TRBV7-6 and TRBJ2-1, with 8 bases that match TRBD2. This CDR3 region has 16 residues. CDR1 and CDR2 from the germline V gene are SGHVS and FNYEAQ. Trimming took 3 bases from V and 8 from J; bases not matched to a gene: 12. This CDR3 is CASSLQRCGGPDEQFF. CDR3 coding DNA: TGTGCCAGCAGCTTGCAAAGATGCGGGGGGCCCGATGAGCAGTTCTTC.

The J gene is TRBJ1-6, the V gene TRBV7-8; TRBD1 agrees at 10 bases. V dropped 5 bases and J dropped 7; count of bases not matched to a gene: 14. This CDR3 comprises 18 residues. Germline-derived CDR1 and CDR2 are SGHVS and FQNEAQ. CDR3 nucleotide sequence: TGTGCCAGCAGCGTAGGGACAGGGGCCTTAATAGAAAATTCACCCCTCCACTTT. Translation gives CASSVGTGALIENSPLHF.

The chain combines TRBV15 with TRBJ2-7; D remains unclear. CDR1 is LNHNV and CDR2 is YYDKDF in the germline V gene (reference sequence). This CDR3 is built from 13 residues. Between the trimmed V and J ends, which lost 2 bases and 10 bases, there was a span of 15 bases. CDR3 sequence: CATSRPELREQYF. The CDR3 DNA reads as TGTGCCACCAGCAGACCAGAATTAAGGGAACAGTACTTC. Full variable domain (rest looked up from reference TRBV15 and TRBJ2-7): DAMVIQNPRYQVTQFGKPVTLSCSQTLNHNVMYWYQQKSSQAPKLLFHYYDKDFNNEADTPDNFQSRRPNTSFCFLDIRSPGLGDTAMYLCATSRPELREQYFGPGTRLTVT.

As regards this clonotype: Sequence at one end of the junction differs from germline and may be a read error. The gene calls are TRBV9 and TRBJ2-1, with a weak D call TRBD2 (6 bases). CDR1 and CDR2 (germline): SGDLS, YYNGEE. The CDR3 sequence is 12 residues long. The CDR3 DNA follows: TGTGCCACCAGCGCGGGGTCAGATAAGCAGTTCTTT. Protein sequence: CATSAGSDKQFF. Using reference TRBV9 and TRBJ2-1 for the parts outside the CDR3, the full variable domain is DSGVTQTPKHLITATGQRVTLRCSPRSGDLSVYWYQQSLDQGLQFLIQYYNGEERAKGNILERFSAQQFPDLHSELNLSSLELGDSALYFCATSAGSDKQFFGPGTRLTVL.

As for this clonotype: This likely comes from a read error, as the CDR3 has no conserved phenylalanine or tryptophan at its end. The DNA is omitted, as the CDR3 cannot be located on it reliably, and the CDR3 follows TCRdb's listing. The rearrangement joins TRBV2 to TRBJ1-5; the table's TRBD1 call for D was not verified on the DNA. From its first to its last residue, the CDR3 has 15 amino acids. From germline, CDR1 is SNHLY and CDR2 FYNNEI. CDR3 region: CASGDGGTDTQHFHP.

The rearrangement links TRBV7-8 to TRBJ2-3; D might be TRBD2 (5 bases). Germline V gives CDR1 SGHVS, CDR2 FQNEAQ. The CDR3 sequence is 13 residues long. Trimming removed 5 bases from V and 14 bases from J, with 20 bases in between. This CDR3 reads CASSVAGGPDTYF. For the CDR3, the DNA is TGTGCCAGCAGCGTCGCGGGCGGTCCCGATACGTATTTT.

The count of this clonotype is one. The rearrangement joins TRBV9 to TRBJ2-7; 7 bases match TRBD1. Germline CDR1 SGDLS, CDR2 YYNGEE. There are 18 residues in the CDR3. V was pared by 7 bases and J by 1 base, with 20 bases of the junction left unmatched. Written as DNA, the CDR3 is TGTGCCAGCGGCTTTCATGGGGACGGGACAGCCCTTTCCTACGAGCAGTACGTC. This gives the protein CASGFHGDGTALSYEQYV.

V and J are TRBV9 and TRBJ2-3; D is uncertain. The CDR3 extends over 14 amino acids. The germline V and J ends were trimmed by 7 bases and 15 bases, with 27 bases remaining between them. Looked up from germline, CDR1 is SGDLS and CDR2 is YYNGEE. CDR3 sequence reads: CASGVAGNTQNFYF. The CDR3 region has the DNA TGTGCCAGCGGAGTAGCTGGGAACACTCAGAACTTCTATTTT.

Notes on this clonotype: The junction departs from the called germline gene at one end, perhaps through a read error. The rearrangement uses TRBV7-9 and TRBJ1-1; unclear D gene. Looked up from germline, CDR1 is SEHNR and CDR2 is FQNEAQ (reference sequence). The CDR3 has 11 amino acids. CDR3: CASSLGTEAYF. The CDR3 DNA is TGTGCCAGCAGCTTAGGAACTGAAGCGTACTTT.